The text below deals with one T cell receptor (beta chain). The record originates from a study of shared clonotypes between healthy human individuals. The CDR3 has 16 residues. Trimming took 2 bases from V and 4 from J, leaving 12 bases between them. Per the germline V gene, CDR1 is MGHDK and CDR2 is SYGVNS. The run depth of the assay was deep. Produced via immunoSEQ multiplex PCR; TCRdb's table is partial and in-frame only. This table holds more than 2 million clones, around 95% found once. The rearrangement joins TRBV25-1 to TRBJ2-6; D ambiguous. Sequencing was carried out using naive CD4+ T cells sorted from blood. Subset described: CD45RA+ positively selected. The sequence came from a man aged 18 to 29 in good health. CDR3 amino acids: CASSENKGPGANVLTF. The CDR3, as DNA: TGTGCCAGCAGTGAAAACAAGGGCCCCGGGGCCAACGTCCTGACTTTC.